This T cell receptor (beta chain) was sequenced in a study of immune heterogeneity within non-small cell lung tumors. Study context: Histologically, 4 tumors were squamous cell carcinomas and some 11 were non-squamous carcinomas. The remaining 1 tumor was not otherwise specified. Whole-study results and caveats: A moderate but significant correlation was observed between local T-cell clonality and local tumor mutational burden (R approximately 0.34). Recurrence of identical dominant CDR3 beta clonotypes was observed across intrapatient tumor sites, concomitant with site-unique high-frequency clones.

Germline V gene sequence: CDR1 DFQATT, CDR2 SNEGSKA (reference sequence). Trimming took 1 base from V and 0 from J, leaving 6 bases between them. The CDR3 consists of 13 residues. Multiplex PCR amplified the TCR beta CDR3 region. Its first round ran for nine to eleven cycles with 32 V and 13 J primers. TCRdb re-called the multiplex PCR reads through MiXCR, storing one row per CDR3 protein. This sample has roughly 11,000 distinct CDR3 sequences, with nearly 30% found just once. Samples each supplied about 650 ng of bulk tumor genomic DNA as template. Every primary tumor yielded several biopsies, spaced far apart, that were taken during surgery. Their non-small cell lung cancer was newly diagnosed and untreated, and the patients underwent curative surgery. The donors were patients with newly diagnosed non-small cell lung cancer undergoing curative-intent surgery. This clonotype has a count of ten or more. Its antigen is still unknown.

The sequenced sample consisted of lung tumor tissue. The gene calls are TRBV20-1 and TRBJ1-2, with D unclear. The source of this sequence is a woman in her fifties or sixties with non-small cell lung cancer. DNA for the CDR3: TGCAGTGCTAGAGTGCAGGCTAACTATGGCTACACCTTC. Protein sequence: CSARVQANYGYTF.